The present T cell receptor (beta chain) was sequenced within a study of immune characterization of retroperitoneal liposarcoma. One entry per CDR3 protein results from TCRdb running MiXCR on the PCR reads. The sample gives 9,000 to 13,000 distinct CDR3 sequences, around 30% of which show up once; 7% to 10% is in the top ten. The V end lost 8 bases, the J end lost 8 bases, and 15 bases lay between the germline ends. Per germline, CDR1 MNHNS and CDR2 SASEGT. The CDR3 loop spans 13 amino acids. The receptor was derived from a male donor with retroperitoneal liposarcoma. Sequencing was done on a sample of tumor tissue. J is TRBJ1-4 and V is TRBV6-1, with a weak D call TRBD1 (5 bases). As DNA, the CDR3 is TGTGCCAGCTCGGGGGGAGAACAGGAAAAACTGTTTTTT. Amino acids: CASSGGEQEKLFF.